The T cell receptor beta chain under discussion was sequenced for a study of cytomegalovirus exposure and HLA in healthy donors. Broader study findings: In a later analysis, the majority of CMV-associated beta chains seemingly showed HLA restriction. As a later analysis showed, a missense DCLRE1C variant was linked to trimming of TCR beta V- and J-genes.

Concerning this clone itself: Its target is not known.

V was clipped by 4 bases and J by 0 bases; unmatched bases: 10. The CDR3 is 16 amino acids. Germline values: CDR1 SGHRS, CDR2 YFSETQ. A multiplex PCR was run with 60 Vbeta primers and 13 Jbeta primers. Method: immunoSEQ multiplex PCR; TCRdb's copy keeps in-frame clones and lacks some. The sample has over 100,000 clones; just under 75% are singletons. This sequence was found in a man between 35 and 55 years old in good health and CMV-seropositive. Sequenced: PBMCs. The rearrangement uses TRBV5-1 and TRBJ2-7; TRBD2 agrees at 7 bases. The CDR3 region has the DNA TGCGCCAGCAGCCCCGGGGGGAGCTCAAACTCCTACGAGCAGTACTTC. Its protein product is CASSPGGSSNSYEQYF.